The entry below gives a single T cell receptor (beta chain) sequence along with its context. Its antigen is currently unknown. The data derive from a study of cytomegalovirus exposure and HLA in healthy donors. Regarding the study as a whole: The study recorded 160 or so TCR beta chains that were cytomegalovirus-associated.

The CDR3 totals 15 residues. Per the germline V gene, CDR1 is MDHEN and CDR2 is SYDVKM. Trimming removed 5 bases from V and 6 bases from J; junction bases left unmatched: 9. Sequencing used immunoSEQ multiplex PCR; TCRdb keeps in-frame clones, though not all of them. The sample yields approximately 110,000 clones, 94% seen once. This receptor was taken from a woman between 18 and 29 years old in good health and CMV-seronegative. The sample taken for sequencing was PBMCs. The chain has TRBV28 and TRBJ2-1; TRBD2 matches at 8 bases. CDR3 residues: CASSTRTSPANEQFF. The CDR3 bases are TGTGCCAGCAGTACGAGGACTAGCCCCGCCAATGAGCAGTTCTTC.